This T cell receptor (beta chain) comes out of a study of T-cell reconstitution after alpha-beta-depleted transplantation in children (dated by TCRdb to the mid-2010s). The study in broad terms: The study quantitatively tracked T-cell immune reconstitution after TCRalphabeta/CD19-depleted allogeneic hematopoietic cell transplantation in children using TCR repertoire profiling.

The library was made by PCR. Data came from an Illumina HiSeq 2500. To normalize quantification of the TCRbeta repertoire, the TCR libraries were built with molecular barcoding that relied on unique molecular identifiers. TCRdb's own reprocessing of the public reads used fastp at Q25 and MiXCR and kept productive beta chains. Duplicate CDR3 protein sequences are folded into a single record with the most common DNA and genes. This sample is represented by tens of thousands of distinct CDR3 sequences; around 9.2% of them were singletons. The top ten clones comprise approximately 27% of the sample. V gives up 5 bases and J gives up 4 bases, and the segment between their germline ends measures 9 bases. The CDR3 sequence holds 12 residues, the cysteine and phenylalanine included. Only the CDR3 portion is preserved as DNA: 36 bases, with reading frame beginning at the first base. Taken from the germline V gene, the CDR1 and CDR2 loops are MDHEN and SYDVKM.

This clonotype has ten or more counts. The antigen it binds to is not known. The record has no base qualities; no much larger clone is one base away. This sample's time point label indicates: day 60 (about 2 months) after transplantation. In the paper's terms, the treatment or condition label means: allogeneic hematopoietic cell transplantation with graft depleted of TCRalphabeta T cells and CD19 B cells. Transplant recipients were children who received TCRalphabeta/CD19-depleted allogeneic hematopoietic cell grafts. Study-level results and caveats: Apparently early alphabetaT-cell count recovery about two months after transplant reportedly relied on only several hundred rapidly expanded clones derived from non-depleted graft cells. In some patients, the high TCRbeta diversity seen at day 60 was put down to recipient T cells and intrathymic progenitors that had survived conditioning. Over the following months the frequencies of hyperexpanded clones went down, and after one year T-cell counts and TCRbeta diversity were mostly credited to newly produced T cells.

Source: PBMCs, mostly from graft donor cells, taken 60 days after TCRalphabeta/CD19-depleted stem cell transplant. The chain uses TRBV28 and TRBJ2-7; TRBD2 might be the D gene, on 6 matching bases. This TCR was sampled from a male patient between 2 and 10 years old who had a stem cell transplant for chronic granulomatous disease, so the T cells may come from the graft donor. The CDR3 sequence is CASSRDWYEQYF. The sequenced DNA: TGTGCCAGCAGTAGGGACTGGTACGAGCAGTACTTC.